This paragraph covers one T cell receptor beta chain sequence. Its antigen is as yet unknown. The assay was immunoSEQ multiplex PCR, and TCRdb's table has in-frame clones only and misses some. This table has about 66,000 clones, roughly 79% appearing once. The sample belongs to a study of vaccination effects on CD4 cells after COVID-19. Before sequencing took place, the ViraFEST assay used viral peptide pools to expand antigen-specific CD4+ T cells. Scientists isolated CD4+ T cells after an approximately 10-day culture period ended. Participants got two doses of BNT162b2 or mRNA-1273 vaccine. Cultures used 2.1 million or so PBMC per well, 7.5 to 10 IU/ml IL-2 and about 10 ug/ml peptides. The V end lost 5 bases, the J end lost 4 bases, and 9 bases lay between the germline ends. The CDR3 has 13 amino acids. Germline lookup yields CDR1 LGHDT and CDR2 YNNKEL (reference sequence).

This chain uses TRBV3-1 (or the pseudogene TRBV3-2) with TRBJ1-5; no clear D gene. This clonotype was obtained from a human donor who received a COVID-19 vaccine. The material was CD4+ T cells from PBMCs cultured with HCoV-OC43 spike peptides, obtained after COVID-19 vaccination. Subset indicated: HCoV-OC43 spike overlapping peptide pool stimulation. This CDR3 is CASSKTANQPQHF. The DNA of the CDR3 is TGTGCCAGCAGCAAGACCGCAAATCAGCCCCAGCATTTT.